One T cell receptor (beta chain) is described in this entry. It has no known antigen specificity. No much larger clonotype is one base removed from it; base qualities were not supplied. The CDR3 regions of human TCRbeta chains were subjected to immunosequencing. In the authors' own workflow: Repertoire TCRs were checked for matches against a reference library of SARS-CoV-2-specific TCRs that had been generated using the MIRA antigen-specificity platform. Breadth was defined as the fraction of unique TCRs that were SARS-CoV-2-associated, and depth was defined as the fraction of total T cells that were SARS-CoV-2-associated. Each spike-specific TCR was assigned to its reactive spike region and to a CD4 or CD8 class using the MIRA data. Log10-transformed breadth and depth values were compared by one-way ANOVA with Sidak's multiple comparisons tests. Not all clones reach the TCRdb copy of this immuneACCESS table, which keeps in-frame sequences only. Checked studies attribute under half of the gap to unresolved V genes and leave the rest unexplained. From that table come the V and J calls and clone size; the DNA was used to work out D and trimming. This sample is represented by roughly 120,000 clones; more than 85% of them were singletons. Clones ranked in the top ten supply 2.5% to 3% of the sample.

Per the publication, the time point label means: baseline before first vaccination. Vaccinee samples came from UK trials COV001 and COV002, including a single-blind randomized controlled phase 2/3 trial of AZD1222 (ChAdOx1 nCoV-19) in healthy adults. For TCRbeta chain sequencing, PBMC samples from trial participants were taken at day 0 and at day 28 after the second dose. The germline V and J ends show losses of 1 base and 1 base respectively, and no gene match explains 2 bases of the junction. CDR1 and CDR2, looked up from the germline V gene, are LGHNA and YNFKEQ. The CDR3 measures 16 amino acids from cysteine to phenylalanine. The retained sequence is limited to the CDR3, 48 bases, with the frame set at the first base. The sample originates from a study of T cell responses to AZD1222 COVID-19 vaccine (dated by TCRdb to about 2021). General notes on the study: AZD1222 recipients given second doses at about 4 weeks or at about 12 weeks were pooled, since spike-specific TCR depth and breadth were not found to differ between the two schedules. TCR sequencing covered fewer than 250 trial participants: roughly 200 given two doses of AZD1222 and 26 given two doses of MenACWY control vaccine. Enrollment into the trials was organized by age into subgroups of 18-55, 56-69 and 70-plus years, and those subgroups contained roughly 140, 27 and 60 TCR-sequenced participants, respectively.

Summary of the overall study and its limitations: Because no samples from the day 14 peak response were available, repertoires could be characterized only after the peak T cell response. In the small 56-69-year group, the increase in depth fell short of significance, most likely because of low power. CD4 TCRs associated with the vaccine covered the entire spike protein, and the dominant responses were in regions 160-218 and 743-854. After two AZD1222 doses, both the breadth and the depth of spike-specific TCRs were significantly higher than at day 0 and than in MenACWY recipients. Only 5 to 7 AZD1222 recipients were SARS-CoV-2 seropositive at baseline, limiting conclusions about previously exposed vaccinees. Participants were mostly white British, with more females than males. The authors suggested clonal diversity may have been underestimated. Nearly half of unique spike-specific TCRs reportedly recognized epitopes outside regions mutated in the B.1.351 and B.1.1.7 variants.

Recombination connected TRBV4-2 to TRBJ2-3, and TRBD2 matches 10 of the central bases. Sequences were derived from peripheral blood, sampled on day 0 of AZD1222 vaccination. This TCR was sampled from an adult in good health. This receptor carries the CDR3 CASSQVLAGGTDTQYF. The DNA sequence is given as TGTGCCAGCAGCCAAGTCCTAGCGGGAGGCACAGATACGCAGTATTTT.